This TCR beta chain was recorded in a study of shared clonotypes between healthy human individuals. Overall study results and limits: Researchers sampled only blood; tissue repertoires likely differ. Non-shared clonotypes were found to have lower generation probabilities than the clonotypes that were shared by all four of the sorted-subset donors.

For each subset, genomic DNA was distributed in equal portions over several immunoSEQ plates. Sequenced by immunoSEQ multiplex PCR; TCRdb stores in-frame clones only, minus some. The sample lists around 1.1 million clones; approximately 80% were seen once. The CD4+ fraction was divided into a CD45RA+ naive subset and a CD45RA-negative memory subset. CDR3 length: 14 residues. Germline-derived CDR1 and CDR2 are SGHNT and YYREEE (reference sequence). The ends were cut back, 0 bases at V and 2 bases at J, with 7 bases in the middle. In the case of this clone: What it recognizes is unknown.

This receptor was taken from a man aged 18 to 30 in good health. Some clones in this sample may be carry-over from other donors' samples. The sequencing sample was made of memory CD4+ T cells from PBMCs. Subset given: CD45RA-negative fraction. V is TRBV5-4 and J is TRBJ2-3; no definite D call. This CDR3 reads CASSLGAFTDTQYF. As DNA, the CDR3 is TGTGCCAGCAGCTTGGGAGCTTTCACAGATACGCAGTATTTT.